The clone carrying this TCR beta chain has a handful of counts. Antigen unknown. The junction departs from the called germline gene at one end, perhaps through a read error. It was by quantitative 5'-RACE with molecular barcodes that TCR beta libraries were made. TCRdb re-called the 5' RACE reads through MiXCR, storing one row per CDR3 protein. The sample holds 350,000 to 400,000 distinct CDR3 sequences, 20% to 25% seen once. The CDR3 is 12 amino acids. Germline values: CDR1 ENHRY, CDR2 SYGVKD. This sample stems from a study of CD8 T cells in ankylosing spondylitis. Study-wide results and caveats: Made up of about eight highly homologous variants, a TCR beta motif appeared characteristic of ankylosing spondylitis blood.

The chain carries TRBV10-3 and TRBJ2-7; D is uncertain. This TCR derives from a male donor with ankylosing spondylitis or in good health (not recorded which). Sequencing input: blood, either unsorted or a sorted T cell fraction (not recorded which). The CDR3 loop is CAISESHYEQYF. CDR3 nucleotides: TGTGCCATCAGTGAGTCACACTACGAGCAGTATTTC.